Each of the 22 T cell receptor beta chains below was sequenced from the same sample in a study of blood T cells in healthy people across ages (dated by TCRdb to between 2014 and 2016). The method was 5' RACE. TCRdb names Illumina HiSeq 2500 as the instrument used. A second PCR of roughly 7 to 11 cycles was run with a J-beta primer mix and a sample-barcoded 5' primer. TCRdb ran its own pipeline on the public reads, namely fastp trimming at Q25 and MiXCR clone calling, and kept in-frame beta chains. Duplicate CDR3 protein sequences are folded into a single record with the most common DNA and genes. The sample table shows about 940,000 distinct CDR3 sequences, and roughly 43% are seen once. Roughly 12% of the sample goes to the ten largest clones. The sequenced material came from blood. The origin of the receptors is a young man in good health.

J is TRBJ1-6 and V is TRBV4-1; D may be TRBD1 (5 bases). V shed 4 bases and J shed 8 bases, with 15 bases lying between them. The CDR3 length is 15 residues. From germline, CDR1 is MGHRA and CDR2 YSYEKL. The CDR3 sequence: CASSREETVDSPLHF. Here the CDR3 DNA reads TGCGCCAGCAGCCGTGAAGAGACAGTTGATTCACCCCTCCACTTT.

The chain carries TRBV4-3 and TRBJ2-3; unclear D gene. V was trimmed by 1 base and J by 3 bases, leaving 14 bases between them. Germline lookup yields CDR1 LGHNA and CDR2 YSLEER. This CDR3 is 16 amino acids long. The CDR3 loop is CASSQGAPYGTDTQYF. Written as DNA, the CDR3 is TGCGCCAGCAGCCAAGGGGCCCCTTACGGGACAGATACGCAGTATTTT.

This clonotype was counted between two and nine times. V usage is TRBV29-1 and J usage is TRBJ1-1; D is perhaps TRBD1 (5 bases). The V end lost 2 bases, the J end lost 5 bases, and 15 bases lay between the germline ends. Germline CDR1 and CDR2: SQVTM and ANQGSEA. The length of the CDR3 is 14 residues. In DNA, the CDR3 is TGCAGCGTTGAAAATCCGGGGCGGGTGACTGAAGCTTTCTTT. This encodes CSVENPGRVTEAFF.

This clonotype was counted a single time. This may be a read error, as it is one base from a much larger clone. The conserved final phenylalanine or tryptophan is absent from the CDR3, which likely points to a read error. V is TRBV4-2 and J is TRBJ2-4, with D tentatively TRBD1 (6 bases). Gene TRBJ2-7 matches the end of the DNA better, so the J call may be wrong. Germline V gene sequence: CDR1 LGHNA, CDR2 YNFKEQ. The CDR3 has 14 residues. The DNA of the CDR3 is TGTGCCAGCAGCCCGTATGCAAAAGGGGGCGAGCAGTACTCC. Residues: CASSPYAKGGEQYS.

This rearrangement joins TRBV9 to TRBJ2-1, with a possible D match to TRBD1 (5 bases). The length of the CDR3 is 14 residues. Germline CDR1 reads SGDLS; CDR2 reads YYNGEE. The V and J ends lost 0 bases and 9 bases respectively, with 13 bases between them. DNA of the CDR3: TGTGCCAGCAGCGTAGCTATTGGGGCTCGTGAGCAGTTCTTC. Translating gives CASSVAIGAREQFF.

This clonotype has only a few counts. The chain links TRBV6-2 or TRBV6-3 to TRBJ2-7, with 14 nucleotides matching TRBD2. Germline V gene lookup returns CDR1 MNHEY and CDR2 SVGEGT. There are 16 residues in the CDR3. Trimming removed 5 bases from V and 3 bases from J; junction bases left unmatched: 6. The CDR3 DNA follows: TGTGCCAGCAGTCCCAAAGGGACTAGCGGGGGCTACGAGCAGTACTTC. It yields the protein CASSPKGTSGGYEQYF.

This clonotype was observed once. The chain couples TRBV4-1 to TRBJ1-5, with no clear D. This CDR3 is 16 amino acids long. Deletions cut 1 base from V and 4 bases from J, with 14 bases between. CDR1 and CDR2 from the germline V gene are MGHRA and YSYEKL. For the CDR3, the DNA is TGCGCCAGCAGCCAAGGCCCGGGAGGGCGGAATCAGCCCCAGCATTTT. This sequence encodes CASSQGPGGRNQPQHF.

The V call is TRBV20-1, the J call TRBJ1-1; 8 bases line up with TRBD1. This CDR3 has 13 amino acids. V gave up 0 bases and J gave up 11 bases; unmatched junction bases: 8. CDR1 DFQATT and CDR2 SNEGSKA come from the germline V gene (reference sequence). This chain's CDR3 is CSARDGQGSRAFF. CDR3 nucleotide sequence: TGCAGTGCTAGAGACGGACAGGGCTCGAGGGCTTTCTTT.

The sample holds a few counts of this clonotype. V is TRBV20-1 and J is TRBJ2-6, with D unclear. This CDR3 is 15 amino acids long. Germline V CDR1 and CDR2: DFQATT, SNEGSKA (reference sequence). Trimming took 0 bases from V and 0 from J, leaving 6 bases between them. DNA for the CDR3: TGCAGTGCTAGAGATCTCGGCTCTGGGGCCAACGTCCTGACTTTC. Translation: CSARDLGSGANVLTF.

This clonotype occurred a few times. V usage is TRBV3-1 and J usage is TRBJ2-1; 8 bases are a match to TRBD2. The V gene's germline CDR1 is LGHDT and CDR2 YNNKEL (reference sequence). The CDR3 is made up of 16 amino acids. Trimming took 1 base from V and 2 from J; bases not matched to a gene: 4. CDR3 loop: CASSQGGGQPYNEQFF. For the CDR3, the DNA is TGTGCCAGCAGCCAAGGCGGGGGGCAACCCTACAATGAGCAGTTCTTC.

Regarding this clonotype: One end of the junction fails to match germline, which may point to a read error. The V and J genes are TRBV7-9 and TRBJ2-5; D unresolved. The CDR3 sequence is 12 residues long. Germline values: CDR1 SEHNR, CDR2 FQNEAQ (reference sequence). The DNA for the CDR3 is TGTTCCAGCAGCTCCGACCAAGAGACCCAGTACTTC. Translation gives CSSSSDQETQYF.

The V and J genes are TRBV7-2 and TRBJ2-2; 11 nucleotides line up with TRBD2. Germline trimming cut 5 bases from V and 1 base from J; bases unmatched to any gene: 6. The CDR3 runs 17 residues. Germline V gene sequence: CDR1 SGHTA, CDR2 FQGNSA. DNA of the CDR3: TGTGCCAGCAGCGCTAACCTAGCGGGGGGGAACACCGGGGAGCTGTTTTTT. Protein sequence: CASSANLAGGNTGELFF. Drawing the rest from reference TRBV7-2 and TRBJ2-2, the complete variable domain is GAGVSQSPSNKVTEKGKDVELRCDPISGHTALYWYRQSLGQGLEFLIYFQGNSAPDKSGLPSDRFSAERTGGSVSTLTIQRTQQEDSAVYLCASSANLAGGNTGELFFGEGSRLTVL.

In its sample, this clonotype was seen a few times. The gene calls are TRBV20-1 and TRBJ2-1; 8 positions agree with TRBD2. The germline gives CDR1 DFQATT, CDR2 SNEGSKA (reference sequence). This CDR3 spans 14 amino acids. Unmatched junction bases numbered 7, after V lost 6 bases and J lost 3 bases. DNA of the CDR3: TGCAGTGCCCGTAGCGGGGAAGACTACAATGAGCAGTTCTTC. This encodes CSARSGEDYNEQFF.

This clonotype was picked up many times. The chain has TRBV9 and TRBJ2-7; 11 nucleotides agree with TRBD2. The CDR3 is made up of 14 amino acids. Germline trimming cut 5 bases from V and 4 bases from J; bases unmatched to any gene: 5. Germline CDR1 and CDR2: SGDLS and YYNGEE. This CDR3 reads CASSGGTSGYEQYF. DNA for the CDR3: TGTGCCAGCAGTGGTGGGACTAGCGGTTACGAGCAGTACTTC. Based on the CDR3 plus reference TRBV9 and TRBJ2-7, the full variable domain is DSGVTQTPKHLITATGQRVTLRCSPRSGDLSVYWYQQSLDQGLQFLIQYYNGEERAKGNILERFSAQQFPDLHSELNLSSLELGDSALYFCASSGGTSGYEQYFGPGTRLTVT.

This clonotype has a handful of counts. J is TRBJ1-1 and V is TRBV29-1, with 7 bases lining up with TRBD1. Trimming cost V 7 bases and J 2 bases; bases outside gene matches: 7. Germline V gives CDR1 SQVTM, CDR2 ANQGSEA. The CDR3 is 13 residues long. The CDR3 DNA reads TGCAGCGCTACGACAGGGATAAACACTGAAGCTTTCTTT. This translates into CSATTGINTEAFF.

This sequence joins TRBV5-1 and TRBJ2-2; D gene uncertain. The CDR3 spans 16 residues. The V end lost 1 base, the J end lost 1 base, and 11 bases lay between the germline ends. Looked up from germline, CDR1 is SGHRS and CDR2 is YFSETQ. CDR3 in DNA: TGCGCCAGCAGCTTGCCCAACCCGGTGAACACCGGGGAGCTGTTTTTT. It is translated as CASSLPNPVNTGELFF.

This clonotype has a handful of counts. The chain recombines TRBV4-3 with TRBJ2-1; 12 positions match TRBD2. This CDR3 is built from 16 residues. Per germline, CDR1 LGHNA and CDR2 YSLEER. V was pared by 0 bases and J by 7 bases, with 4 bases of the junction left unmatched. The CDR3 region is CASSQDLAGGINEQFF. The CDR3, as DNA: TGCGCCAGCAGCCAAGATCTAGCGGGGGGGATAAATGAGCAGTTCTTC.

The chain has TRBV27 and TRBJ2-7, with a tentative D call TRBD1 (6 bases). This CDR3 contains 14 residues. Trimming left V 7 bases short and J 0 bases short, with 13 bases between. Germline loops: CDR1 MNHEY, CDR2 SMNVEV (reference sequence). The CDR3 reads CASTLIGGSYEQYF. The CDR3 DNA reads as TGTGCCAGCACTCTTATAGGGGGCTCCTACGAGCAGTACTTC.

The rearrangement uses TRBV7-2 and TRBJ1-4, with D possibly matching TRBD1 (6 bases). CDR3 length: 14 amino acids. CDR1 is SGHTA, CDR2 FQGNSA, per germline. The ends were cut back, 7 bases at V and 7 bases at J, with 16 bases in the middle. The CDR3 protein is CASNLGGAGEKLFF. The CDR3 region has the DNA TGTGCCAGCAACTTGGGGGGGGCAGGTGAAAAACTGTTTTTT.

This chain links TRBV7-3 with TRBJ1-4, with 7 positions matching TRBD1. CDR3 length: 15 amino acids. V gave up 5 bases and J gave up 3 bases; unmatched junction bases: 6. Germline loops: CDR1 SGHTA, CDR2 FQGTGA. CDR3 nucleotides: TGTGCCAGCAGCCTCACAGGGGAATCTAATGAAAAACTGTTTTTT. Residues: CASSLTGESNEKLFF. The entire variable domain, with the rest obtained from reference TRBV7-3 and TRBJ1-4, is as follows: GAGVSQTPSNKVTEKGKYVELRCDPISGHTALYWYRQSLGQGPEFLIYFQGTGAADDSGLPNDRFFAVRPEGSVSTLKIQRTERGDSAVYLCASSLTGESNEKLFFGSGTQLSVL.

The chain is built from TRBV20-1 and TRBJ1-5; D uncertain. Germline V lookup: CDR1 DFQATT, CDR2 SNEGSKA (reference sequence). V dropped 1 base and J dropped 5 bases, with 9 bases sitting between them. CDR3 size: 13 residues. The CDR3 here is CSARVPFHQPQHF. In DNA, the CDR3 is TGCAGTGCTAGAGTCCCTTTCCATCAGCCCCAGCATTTT.

This clonotype has a handful of counts. V is TRBV6-5 and J is TRBJ2-6, with TRBD1 matching 7 bases. From germline, CDR1 is MNHEY and CDR2 SVGAGI. V lost 5 bases and J lost 2; bases outside the gene matches: 3. CDR3 length: 15 residues. As DNA, the CDR3 is TGTGCCAGCAGTGCCGGGACAGCTGGGGCCAACGTCCTGACTTTC. As protein: CASSAGTAGANVLTF.